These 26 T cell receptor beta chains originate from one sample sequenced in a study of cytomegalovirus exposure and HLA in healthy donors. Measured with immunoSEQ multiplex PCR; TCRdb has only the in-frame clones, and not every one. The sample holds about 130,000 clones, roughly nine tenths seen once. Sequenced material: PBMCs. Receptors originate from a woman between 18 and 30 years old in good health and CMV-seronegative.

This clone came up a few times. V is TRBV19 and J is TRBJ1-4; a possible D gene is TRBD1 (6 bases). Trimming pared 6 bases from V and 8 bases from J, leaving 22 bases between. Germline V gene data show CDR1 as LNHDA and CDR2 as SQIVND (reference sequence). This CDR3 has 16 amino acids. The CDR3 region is CASSIRRQGLEEKLFF. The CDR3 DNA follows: TGTGCCAGTAGCATCCGTCGTCAGGGGTTGGAGGAAAAACTGTTTTTT.

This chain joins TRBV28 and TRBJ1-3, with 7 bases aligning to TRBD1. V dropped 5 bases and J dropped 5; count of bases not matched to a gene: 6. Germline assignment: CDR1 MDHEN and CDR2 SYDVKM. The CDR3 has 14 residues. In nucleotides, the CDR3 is TGTGCCAGCAGTGGAACAGGGGTAAGAAACACCATATATTTT. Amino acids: CASSGTGVRNTIYF.

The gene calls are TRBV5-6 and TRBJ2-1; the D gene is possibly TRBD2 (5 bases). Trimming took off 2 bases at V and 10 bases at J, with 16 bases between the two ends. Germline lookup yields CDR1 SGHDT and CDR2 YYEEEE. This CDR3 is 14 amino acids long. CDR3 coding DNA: TGTGCCAGCAGCTTTAGGACTCCTGCCGGGGAGCAGTTCTTC. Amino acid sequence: CASSFRTPAGEQFF. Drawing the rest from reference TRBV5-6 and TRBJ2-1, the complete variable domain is DAGVTQSPTHLIKTRGQQVTLRCSPKSGHDTVSWYQQALGQGPQFIFQYYEEEERQRGNFPDRFSGHQFPNYSSELNVNALLLGDSALYLCASSFRTPAGEQFFGPGTRLTVL.

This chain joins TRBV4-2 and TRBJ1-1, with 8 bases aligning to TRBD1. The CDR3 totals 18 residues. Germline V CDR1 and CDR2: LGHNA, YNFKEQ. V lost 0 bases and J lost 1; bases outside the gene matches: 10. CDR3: CASSQDPQGAATNTEAFF. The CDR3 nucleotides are TGTGCCAGCAGCCAAGACCCCCAGGGGGCTGCTACGAACACTGAAGCTTTCTTT.

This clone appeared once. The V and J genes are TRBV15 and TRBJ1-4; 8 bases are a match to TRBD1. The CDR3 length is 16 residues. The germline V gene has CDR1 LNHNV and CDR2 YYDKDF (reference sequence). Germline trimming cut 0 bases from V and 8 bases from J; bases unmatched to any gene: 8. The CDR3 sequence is CATSRDLGTGDEKLFF. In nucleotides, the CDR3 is TGTGCCACCAGCAGAGATCTTGGGACAGGTGACGAAAAACTGTTTTTT.

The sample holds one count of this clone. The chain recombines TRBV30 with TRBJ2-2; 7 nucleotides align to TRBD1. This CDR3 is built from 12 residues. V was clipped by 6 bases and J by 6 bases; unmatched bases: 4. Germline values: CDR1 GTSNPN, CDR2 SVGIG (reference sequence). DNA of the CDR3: TGTGCCTGCCGACAGGGACCCGGGGAGCTGTTTTTT. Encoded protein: CACRQGPGELFF.

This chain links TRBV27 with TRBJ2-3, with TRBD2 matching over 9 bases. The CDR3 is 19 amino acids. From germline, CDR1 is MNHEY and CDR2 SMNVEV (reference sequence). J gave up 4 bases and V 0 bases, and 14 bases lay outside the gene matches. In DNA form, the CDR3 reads TGTGCCAGCAGTTTATCTTTACTAGCGGGCCTACAAGATGCAGATACGCAGTATTTT. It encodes CASSLSLLAGLQDADTQYF.

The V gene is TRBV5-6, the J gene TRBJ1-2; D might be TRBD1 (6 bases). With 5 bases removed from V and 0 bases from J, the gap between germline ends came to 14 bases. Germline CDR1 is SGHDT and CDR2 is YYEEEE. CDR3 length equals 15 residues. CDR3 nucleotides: TGTGCCAGCAGAATACAACAGGGCCCTAACTATGGCTACACCTTC. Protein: CASRIQQGPNYGYTF.

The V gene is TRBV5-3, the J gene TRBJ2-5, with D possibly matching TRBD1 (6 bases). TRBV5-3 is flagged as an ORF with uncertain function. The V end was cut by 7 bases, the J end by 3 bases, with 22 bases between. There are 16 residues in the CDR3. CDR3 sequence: CARGVWIGGSEETQYF. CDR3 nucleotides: TGTGCCAGAGGCGTGTGGATTGGGGGCTCGGAAGAGACCCAGTACTTC.

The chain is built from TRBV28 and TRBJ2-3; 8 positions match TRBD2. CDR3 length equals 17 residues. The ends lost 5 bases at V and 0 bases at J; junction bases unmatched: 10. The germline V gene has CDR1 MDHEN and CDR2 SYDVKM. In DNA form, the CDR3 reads TGTGCCAGCAGTAGCCTGGGTAGCGGGGCAAGCACAGATACGCAGTATTTT. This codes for CASSSLGSGASTDTQYF.

CDR3 DNA sequence: TGCGCCAGCAGCTTAATGGGACTAGCGGTCCAAGAGACCCAGTACTTC. Protein: CASSLMGLAVQETQYF. The genes are TRBV5-1 and TRBJ2-5; 11 bases fit TRBD2. V trimming: 2 bases; J trimming: 1 base; junction bases outside the gene matches: 4. CDR1 is SGHRS, CDR2 YFSETQ, per germline. The CDR3 sequence is 16 residues long.

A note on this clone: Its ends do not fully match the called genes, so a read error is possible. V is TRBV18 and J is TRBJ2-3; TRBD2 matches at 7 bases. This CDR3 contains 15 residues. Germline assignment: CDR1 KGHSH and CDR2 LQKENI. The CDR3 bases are TGTGCCAGCTCACCACGACCGGGAGGCACAGGTACGCAGTATTTT. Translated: CASSPRPGGTGTQYF. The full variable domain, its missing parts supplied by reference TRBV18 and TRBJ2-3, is NAGVMQNPRHLVRRRGQEARLRCSPMKGHSHVYWYRQLPEEGLKFMVYLQKENIIDESGMPKERFSAEFPKEGPSILRIQQVVRGDSAAYFCASSPRPGGTGTQYFGPGTRLTVL.

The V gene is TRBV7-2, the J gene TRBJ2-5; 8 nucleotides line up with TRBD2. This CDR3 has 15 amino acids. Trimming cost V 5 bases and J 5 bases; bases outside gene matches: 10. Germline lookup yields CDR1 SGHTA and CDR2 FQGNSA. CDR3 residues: CASSPGGAGAETQYF. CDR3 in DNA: TGTGCCAGCAGCCCGGGGGGAGCGGGAGCGGAGACCCAGTACTTC.

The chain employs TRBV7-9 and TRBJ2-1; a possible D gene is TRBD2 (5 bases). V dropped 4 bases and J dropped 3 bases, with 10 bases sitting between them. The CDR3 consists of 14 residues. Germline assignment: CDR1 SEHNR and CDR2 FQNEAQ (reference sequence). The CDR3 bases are TGTGCCAGCAGCTCACCGGAGGACTACAATGAGCAGTTCTTC. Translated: CASSSPEDYNEQFF.

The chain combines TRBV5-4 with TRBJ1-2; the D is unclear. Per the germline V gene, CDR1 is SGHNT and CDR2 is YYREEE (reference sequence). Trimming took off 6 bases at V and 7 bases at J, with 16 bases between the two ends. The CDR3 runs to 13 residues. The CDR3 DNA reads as TGTGCCAGCAACCAACTAGGGTTCCCTGGCTACACCTTC. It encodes CASNQLGFPGYTF.

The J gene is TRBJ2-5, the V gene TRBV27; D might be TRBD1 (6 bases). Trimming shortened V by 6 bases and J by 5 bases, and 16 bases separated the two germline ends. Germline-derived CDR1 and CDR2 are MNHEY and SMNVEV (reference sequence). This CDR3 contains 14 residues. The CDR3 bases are TGTGCCAGCAGGCGGACAGCTCAGGGGGAGACCCAGTACTTC. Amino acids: CASRRTAQGETQYF.

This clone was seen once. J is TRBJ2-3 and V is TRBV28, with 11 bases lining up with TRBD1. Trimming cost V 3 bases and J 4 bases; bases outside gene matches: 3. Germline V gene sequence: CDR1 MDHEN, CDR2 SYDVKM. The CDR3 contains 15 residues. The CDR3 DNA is TGTGCCAGCAGTTTCCGGGACAGGGGGGCAGATACGCAGTATTTT. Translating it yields CASSFRDRGADTQYF.

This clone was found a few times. CDR3 in amino acids: CAWSVRGQAIQPQHF. CDR3 nucleotide sequence: TGTGCCTGGAGTGTAAGGGGACAGGCCATACAGCCCCAGCATTTT. The rearrangement uses TRBV30 and TRBJ1-5, with TRBD1 identical over 8 bases. CDR1 and CDR2 from the germline V gene are GTSNPN and SVGIG (reference sequence). The CDR3 is made up of 15 amino acids. Unmatched junction bases numbered 8, after V lost 0 bases and J lost 7 bases. Complete variable domain (other parts from reference TRBV30 and TRBJ1-5): SQTIHQWPATLVQPVGSPLSLECTVEGTSNPNLYWYRQAAGRGLQLLFYSVGIGQISSEVPQNLSASRPQDRQFILSSKKLLLSDSGFYLCAWSVRGQAIQPQHFGDGTRLSIL.

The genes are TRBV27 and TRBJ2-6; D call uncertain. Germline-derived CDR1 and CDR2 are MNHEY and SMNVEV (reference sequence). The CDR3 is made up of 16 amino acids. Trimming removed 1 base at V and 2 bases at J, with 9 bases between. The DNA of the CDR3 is TGTGCCAGCAGTTTATTTTCCAGGACTGGGGCCAACGTCCTGACTTTC. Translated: CASSLFSRTGANVLTF.

This CDR3 reads CATSRDAPRAGNTIYF. CDR3 DNA: TGTGCCACCAGCAGAGATGCGCCGAGAGCTGGAAACACCATATATTTT. The chain has TRBV15 and TRBJ1-3; unclear D gene. Germline V lookup: CDR1 LNHNV, CDR2 YYDKDF (reference sequence). Trimming pared 0 bases from V and 2 bases from J, leaving 11 bases between. The CDR3 is 16 residues long.

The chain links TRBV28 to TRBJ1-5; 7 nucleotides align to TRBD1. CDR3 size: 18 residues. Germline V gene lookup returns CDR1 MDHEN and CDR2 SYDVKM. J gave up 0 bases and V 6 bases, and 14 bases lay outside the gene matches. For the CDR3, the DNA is TGTGCCAGCAGCACCCCCGGGACAGAGTTATATAGCAATCAGCCCCAGCATTTT. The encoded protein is CASSTPGTELYSNQPQHF. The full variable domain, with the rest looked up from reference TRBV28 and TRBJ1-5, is DVKVTQSSRYLVKRTGEKVFLECVQDMDHENMFWYRQDPGLGLRLIYFSYDVKMKEKGDIPEGYSVSREKKERFSLILESASTNQTSMYLCASSTPGTELYSNQPQHFGDGTRLSIL.

CDR3 sequence (DNA): TGTGCCAGCAGCGCAGGCCTACGCTCTGGGGCCAACGTCCTGACTTTC. Protein sequence: CASSAGLRSGANVLTF. The chain uses TRBV28 and TRBJ2-6; no reliable D call. The V gene's germline CDR1 is MDHEN and CDR2 SYDVKM. V was shortened by 6 bases and J by 0 bases, with 12 bases between the two germline ends. This CDR3 is built from 16 residues.

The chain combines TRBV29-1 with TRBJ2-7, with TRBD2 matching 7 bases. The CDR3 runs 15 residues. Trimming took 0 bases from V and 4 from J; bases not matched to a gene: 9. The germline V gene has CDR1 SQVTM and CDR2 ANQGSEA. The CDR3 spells CSVEDREGGRYEQYF. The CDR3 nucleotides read TGCAGCGTTGAAGATCGAGAGGGAGGGCGGTACGAGCAGTACTTC.

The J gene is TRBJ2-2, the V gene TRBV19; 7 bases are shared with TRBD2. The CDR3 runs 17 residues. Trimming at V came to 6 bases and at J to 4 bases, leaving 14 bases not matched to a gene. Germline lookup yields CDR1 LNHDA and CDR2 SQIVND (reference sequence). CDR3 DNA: TGTGCCAGTAGGGGAGTTAGCGGGTACTTCGGCACCGGGGAGCTGTTTTTT. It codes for CASRGVSGYFGTGELFF.

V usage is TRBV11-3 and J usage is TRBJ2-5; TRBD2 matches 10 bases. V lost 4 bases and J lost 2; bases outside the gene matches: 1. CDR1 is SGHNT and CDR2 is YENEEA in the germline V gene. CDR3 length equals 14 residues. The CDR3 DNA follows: TGTGCCAGCAGCTCGACTAGCGGGCAAGAGACCCAGTACTTC. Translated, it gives CASSSTSGQETQYF.

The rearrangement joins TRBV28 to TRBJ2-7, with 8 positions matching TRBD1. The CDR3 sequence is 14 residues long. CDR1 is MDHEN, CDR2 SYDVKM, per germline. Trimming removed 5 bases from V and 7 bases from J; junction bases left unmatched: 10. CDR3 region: CASSRAGTGLEQYF. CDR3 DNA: TGTGCCAGCAGTAGGGCCGGGACAGGATTAGAGCAGTACTTC.